This T cell receptor beta chain appears in the sequencing data of a study of blood T cells in healthy people across ages. A sample-barcoded 5' primer and a J-beta primer mix were used in a second PCR of roughly 6 to 12 cycles. Every molecule of cDNA carried a tag from a template-switch adaptor with 12 random nucleotides. TCRdb itself ran the 5' RACE reads through MiXCR, one entry per CDR3 protein. The sample lists about 760,000 distinct CDR3 sequences, 20% to 30% occurring once. Note on this clonotype: One end of the junction fails to match germline, which may point to a read error.

In addition, the sample was reused for a study of T cells of mothers and their children. That source adds: Nine systemically healthy Caucasian donors: three mothers, six children. Primer M1S, used in the second PCR, introduced sample barcodes and 2-4 random nucleotides. Nobody spotted any persistent microchimeric T cell clones.

The material sequenced was blood. This clonotype was sampled from a boy aged 10-17 years in good health.

The CDR3, as DNA: TGTGCCAGCAGCTTAGCGAGGGGGGACCCCCTCTACAGTGAGCAGTTCTTC. Its protein product is CASSLARGDPLYSEQFF. The genes are TRBV7-2 and TRBJ2-1, with D perhaps assigned TRBD1 or TRBD2 (6 bases each). The CDR3 has 17 residues. Per the germline V gene, CDR1 is SGHTA and CDR2 is FQGNSA.